This T cell receptor beta chain was documented in a study of blood T cell repertoires in COVID-19. Study summary: Samples representing acute and convalescent COVID-19 were sourced from the United States, Italy and Spain.

Trimming shortened V by 3 bases and J by 9 bases, and 14 bases separated the two germline ends. Germline V gene sequence: CDR1 SNHLY, CDR2 FYNNEI. The CDR3 is 13 residues long. Authors' methods: Using reference gene primer amplification, nucleated cell counts were estimated. Libraries were prepared by immunoSEQ multiplex PCR; TCRdb keeps only in-frame clonotypes and omits some of them. Clone size and V and J calls were adopted from that table, with D and trimming inferred from the DNA. This repertoire shows 200,000 to 300,000 clones, around 87% found once; its top ten account for approximately 7.9%. V and J are TRBV2 and TRBJ1-2, with unresolved D. The sample was peripheral blood. This receptor was obtained from a man between 60 and 75 years old who had recovered from COVID-19. The CDR3 protein is CASSDRGSYSYTF. The CDR3, as DNA: TGTGCCAGCAGTGACCGTGGCAGTTATAGCTACACCTTC.